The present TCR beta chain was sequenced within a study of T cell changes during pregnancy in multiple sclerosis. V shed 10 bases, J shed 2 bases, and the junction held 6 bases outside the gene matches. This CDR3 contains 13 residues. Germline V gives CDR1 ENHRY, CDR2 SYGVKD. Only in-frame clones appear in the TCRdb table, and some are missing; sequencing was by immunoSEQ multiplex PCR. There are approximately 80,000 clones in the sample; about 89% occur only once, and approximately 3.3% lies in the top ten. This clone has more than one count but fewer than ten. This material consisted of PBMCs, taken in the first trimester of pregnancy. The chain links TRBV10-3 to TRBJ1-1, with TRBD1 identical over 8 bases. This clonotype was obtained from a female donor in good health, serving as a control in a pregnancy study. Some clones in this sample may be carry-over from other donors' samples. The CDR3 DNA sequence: TGTGCCACCAGGGGGCAGGAAAACACTGAAGCTTTCTTT. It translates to CATRGQENTEAFF.